This T cell receptor (beta chain) was found in a study of blood T cell repertoires in COVID-19. Study at large: The origin of the acute and convalescent COVID-19 samples was the United States, Italy and Spain.

Germline V lookup: CDR1 SGHDN, CDR2 FVKESK. The CDR3 spans 15 residues. V was clipped by 4 bases and J by 0 bases, with 10 bases between them. This clone has only a few counts. In the original workflow: Estimation of nucleated cell counts relied on the amplification of reference gene primers. The assay was immunoSEQ multiplex PCR, and TCRdb's table has in-frame clones only and misses some. The D gene and trimming were derived from the DNA, and the V and J assignments and clone size from that table. The sample has around 150,000 clones; roughly four fifths are singletons. The sample taken for sequencing was peripheral blood. The source of this sequence is a man aged 55 to 70 with active or convalescent COVID-19. The V gene is TRBV14, the J gene TRBJ2-1, with D unclear. CDR3 loop: CASSPGLRSYNEQFF. The CDR3 DNA follows: TGTGCCAGCAGCCCAGGCCTCCGCTCCTACAATGAGCAGTTCTTC.